The clone carrying this T cell receptor beta chain was counted a single time. This record belongs to a study of blood T cell repertoires in COVID-19. Study-level background: Samples of COVID-19 (acute and convalescent) were obtained from the United States, Italy and Spain. Sample material is recorded as cDNA or gDNA derived from T cells, B-cell-depleted T cells, or PBMCs.

In the authors' workflow: The authors estimated nucleated cell counts from reference gene primer amplification. TCRdb's copy holds only in-frame clones and misses some; the assay was immunoSEQ multiplex PCR. For V, J and clone size, that table is used; D and trimming come from the DNA. The table lists a few hundred thousand clones, 80% to 90% of them singletons. Trimming stripped 1 base from V and 4 bases from J, with 12 bases between. The CDR3 runs 15 residues. Germline CDR1 SGDLS, CDR2 YYNGEE. This chain connects TRBV9 to TRBJ2-1; D is perhaps TRBD1 (6 bases). The sequence came from a man aged 55 to 69 who had recovered from COVID-19. The specimen was peripheral blood. CDR3 protein: CASSVIQGAYNEQFF. In nucleotides, the CDR3 is TGTGCCAGCAGCGTAATACAGGGAGCTTACAATGAGCAGTTCTTC.